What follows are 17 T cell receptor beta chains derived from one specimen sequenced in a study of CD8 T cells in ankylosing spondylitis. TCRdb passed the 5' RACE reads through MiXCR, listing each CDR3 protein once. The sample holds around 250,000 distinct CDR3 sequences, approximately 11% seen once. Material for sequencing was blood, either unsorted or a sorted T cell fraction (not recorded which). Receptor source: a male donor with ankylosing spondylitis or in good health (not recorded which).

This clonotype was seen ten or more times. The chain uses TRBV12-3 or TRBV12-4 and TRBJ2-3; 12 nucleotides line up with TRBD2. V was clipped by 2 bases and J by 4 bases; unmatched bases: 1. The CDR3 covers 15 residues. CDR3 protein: CASSLRLAGADTQYF. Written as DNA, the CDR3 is TGTGCCAGCAGTTTACGACTAGCGGGGGCAGATACGCAGTATTTT.

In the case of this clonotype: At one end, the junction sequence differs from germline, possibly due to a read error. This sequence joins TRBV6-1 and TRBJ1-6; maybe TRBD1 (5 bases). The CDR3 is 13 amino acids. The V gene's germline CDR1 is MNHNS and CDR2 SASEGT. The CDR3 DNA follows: TGTGCCAGCTCGCAGGGTTATAGTTCACCCCTCCACTTT. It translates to CASSQGYSSPLHF.

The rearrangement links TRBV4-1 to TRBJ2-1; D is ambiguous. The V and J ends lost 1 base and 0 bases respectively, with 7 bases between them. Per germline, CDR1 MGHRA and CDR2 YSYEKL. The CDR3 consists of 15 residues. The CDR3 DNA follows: TGCGCCAGCAGCCAAGGGTGGAGCTCCTACAATGAGCAGTTCTTC. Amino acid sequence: CASSQGWSSYNEQFF.

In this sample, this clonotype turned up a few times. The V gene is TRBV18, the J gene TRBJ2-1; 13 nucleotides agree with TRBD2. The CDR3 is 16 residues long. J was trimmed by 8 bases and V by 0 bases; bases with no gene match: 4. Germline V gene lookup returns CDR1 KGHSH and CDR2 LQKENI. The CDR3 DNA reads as TGTGCCAGCTCACCACCACTAGCGGGAGGGTTTGATGAGCAGTTCTTC. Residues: CASSPPLAGGFDEQFF.

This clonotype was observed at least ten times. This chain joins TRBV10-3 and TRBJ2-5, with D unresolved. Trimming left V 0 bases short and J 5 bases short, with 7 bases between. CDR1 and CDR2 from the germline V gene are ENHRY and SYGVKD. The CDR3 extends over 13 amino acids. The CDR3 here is CAISESVGETQYF. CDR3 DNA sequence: TGTGCCATCAGTGAGTCGGTAGGGGAGACCCAGTACTTC.

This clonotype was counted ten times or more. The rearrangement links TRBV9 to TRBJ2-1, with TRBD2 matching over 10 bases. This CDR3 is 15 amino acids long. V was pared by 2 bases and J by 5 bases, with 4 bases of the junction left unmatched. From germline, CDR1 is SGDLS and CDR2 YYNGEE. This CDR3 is CASSVGLAANNEQFF. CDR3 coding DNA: TGTGCCAGCAGCGTTGGACTAGCGGCCAACAATGAGCAGTTCTTC.

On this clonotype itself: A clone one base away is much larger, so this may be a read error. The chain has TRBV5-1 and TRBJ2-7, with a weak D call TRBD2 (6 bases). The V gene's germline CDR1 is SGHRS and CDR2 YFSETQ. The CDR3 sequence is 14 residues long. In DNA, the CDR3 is TGCGCCAGCAGCTTAGGGGACTCAGCCTACAAGCAGTACTTC. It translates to CASSLGDSAYKQYF.

CDR3 loop: CASSSWILSGGVVTQYF. Here the CDR3 DNA reads TGTGCCAGCAGCTCGTGGATTCTTAGCGGGGGAGTGGTTACGCAGTATTTT. This chain uses TRBV5-6 with TRBJ2-3; 9 positions match TRBD2. Unmatched junction bases numbered 16, after V lost 3 bases and J lost 8 bases. Germline loops: CDR1 SGHDT, CDR2 YYEEEE. This CDR3 has 17 amino acids.

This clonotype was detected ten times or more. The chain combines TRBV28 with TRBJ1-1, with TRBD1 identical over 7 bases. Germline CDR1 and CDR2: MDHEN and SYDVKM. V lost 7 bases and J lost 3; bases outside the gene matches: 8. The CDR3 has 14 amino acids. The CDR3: CASNTGTAYTEAFF. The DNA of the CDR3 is TGTGCCAGCAACACCGGGACAGCGTACACTGAAGCTTTCTTT. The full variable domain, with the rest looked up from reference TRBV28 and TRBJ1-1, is DVKVTQSSRYLVKRTGEKVFLECVQDMDHENMFWYRQDPGLGLRLIYFSYDVKMKEKGDIPEGYSVSREKKERFSLILESASTNQTSMYLCASNTGTAYTEAFFGQGTRLTVV.

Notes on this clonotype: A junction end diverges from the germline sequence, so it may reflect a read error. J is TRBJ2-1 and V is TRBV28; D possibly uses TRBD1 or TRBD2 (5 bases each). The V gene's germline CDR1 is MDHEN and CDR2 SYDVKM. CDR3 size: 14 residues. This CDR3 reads CASSGTDHRDEQLF. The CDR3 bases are TGTGCCAGCAGTGGGACCGATCATAGGGATGAGCAGCTCTTC.

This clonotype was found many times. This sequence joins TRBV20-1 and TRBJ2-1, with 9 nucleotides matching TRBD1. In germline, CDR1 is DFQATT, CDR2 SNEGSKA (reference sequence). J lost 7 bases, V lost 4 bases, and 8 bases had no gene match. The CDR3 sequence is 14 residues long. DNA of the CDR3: TGCAGTGCTATTCCCGGACAGGGGAAGAATGAGCAGTTCTTC. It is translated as CSAIPGQGKNEQFF.

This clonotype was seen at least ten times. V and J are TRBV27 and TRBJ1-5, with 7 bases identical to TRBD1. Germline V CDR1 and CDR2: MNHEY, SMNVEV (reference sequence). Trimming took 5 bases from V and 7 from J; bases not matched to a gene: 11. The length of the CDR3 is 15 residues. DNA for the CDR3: TGTGCCAGCAGTGATCGACAGGGCGGGGGACAGCCCCAGCATTTT. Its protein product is CASSDRQGGGQPQHF.

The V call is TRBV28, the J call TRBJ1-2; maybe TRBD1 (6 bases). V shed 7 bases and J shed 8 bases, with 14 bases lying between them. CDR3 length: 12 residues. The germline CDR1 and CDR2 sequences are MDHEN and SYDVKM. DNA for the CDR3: TGTGCCAGCACCAGGGGCCCGAGGGGCTACACCTTC. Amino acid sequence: CASTRGPRGYTF.

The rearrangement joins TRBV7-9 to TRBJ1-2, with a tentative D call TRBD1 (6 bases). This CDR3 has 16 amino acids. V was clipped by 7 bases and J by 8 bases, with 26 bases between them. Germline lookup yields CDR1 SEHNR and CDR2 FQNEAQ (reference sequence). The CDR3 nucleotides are TGTGCCAGCACCAAAGGGGGGGCTACGTCTATGTTCGGCTACACCTTC. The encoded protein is CASTKGGATSMFGYTF.

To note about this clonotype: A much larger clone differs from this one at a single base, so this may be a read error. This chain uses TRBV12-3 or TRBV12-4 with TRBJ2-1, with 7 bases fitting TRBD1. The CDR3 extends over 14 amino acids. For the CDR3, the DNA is TGTGCCGGCAGCTCCGTACAGGGGTCCCGAGAGCAGTTCTTC. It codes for CAGSSVQGSREQFF.

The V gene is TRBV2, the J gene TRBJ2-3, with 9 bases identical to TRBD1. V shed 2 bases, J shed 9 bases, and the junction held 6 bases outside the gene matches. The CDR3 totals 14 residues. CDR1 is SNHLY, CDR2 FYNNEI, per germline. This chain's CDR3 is CASSEHLGQGTQYF. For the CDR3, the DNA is TGTGCCAGCAGTGAACACCTGGGACAGGGAACGCAGTATTTT.

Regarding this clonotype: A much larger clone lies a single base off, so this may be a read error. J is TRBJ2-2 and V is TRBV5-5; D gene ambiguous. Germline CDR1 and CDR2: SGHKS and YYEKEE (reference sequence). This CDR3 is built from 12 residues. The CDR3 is CTSSHDTGELFF. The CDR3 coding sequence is TGTACCAGCAGCCATGACACCGGGGAGCTGTTTTTT.